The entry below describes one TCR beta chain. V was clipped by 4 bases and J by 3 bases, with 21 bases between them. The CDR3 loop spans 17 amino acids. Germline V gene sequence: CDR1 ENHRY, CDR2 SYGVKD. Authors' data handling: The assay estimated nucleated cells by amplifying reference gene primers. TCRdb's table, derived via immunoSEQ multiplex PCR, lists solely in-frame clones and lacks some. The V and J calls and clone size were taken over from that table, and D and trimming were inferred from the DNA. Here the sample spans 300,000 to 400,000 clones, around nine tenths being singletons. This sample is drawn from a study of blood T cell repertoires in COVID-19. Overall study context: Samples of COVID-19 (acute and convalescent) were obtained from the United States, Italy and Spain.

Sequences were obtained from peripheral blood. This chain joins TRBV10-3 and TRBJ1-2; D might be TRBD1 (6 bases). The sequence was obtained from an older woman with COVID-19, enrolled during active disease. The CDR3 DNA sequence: TGTGCCATCAGTGCCCCTGAACGGGGGCGGGGGGACTATGGCTACACCTTC. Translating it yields CAISAPERGRGDYGYTF.